This T cell receptor (beta chain) is drawn from a study of human T cells and chemical hapten exposure. This sample's time point: pre-sensitization, week 0. Treatment given: therapeutic diphenylcyclopropenone sensitization with weekly scalp DPC. CDR3 length: 11 residues. Germline V lookup: CDR1 SQVTM, CDR2 ANQGSEA. In its sample, this clonotype was seen many times. The study's library attached unique molecular identifiers to single cDNA molecules. MiXCR was run by TCRdb on the RACE reads, yielding one entry per CDR3 protein. This repertoire shows a few hundred thousand distinct CDR3 sequences, over 8% found once; its top ten account for around 2.5%.

Material: whole blood, obtained in connection with sensitization to the hapten diphenylcyclopropenone (DPC). The J gene is TRBJ2-3, the V gene TRBV29-1, with D tentatively TRBD2 (5 bases). This TCR came from a woman aged 40-49 years with alopecia areata. Some clones in this sample may be carry-over from other donors' samples. CDR3 loop: CNVGETDTQYF. The CDR3 DNA reads as TGCAATGTGGGAGAAACAGATACGCAGTATTTT.